This paragraph reports one T cell receptor beta chain. These data originate in a study of identical twins. TCRdb ran MiXCR on the 5' RACE reads and lists one entry per CDR3 protein. The table lists 500,000 to 700,000 distinct CDR3 sequences, around 7.5% of them singletons. Healthy Caucasian individuals made up all the donors. The CDR3 runs to 14 residues. V was pared by 6 bases and J by 9 bases, with 6 bases of the junction left unmatched. These same data were also listed under a study on yellow fever vaccine responses in identical twins. That work states: Twins reportedly showed a vaccine T cell response that seemed partly convergent and partly personalized.

The rearrangement uses TRBV12-3 or TRBV12-4 and TRBJ2-1, with 12 bases fitting TRBD2. The TCR was taken from a woman between 18 and 29 years old in good health. The sample comprised PBMCs. CDR3 region: CASRASGGASEQFF. CDR3 DNA sequence: TGTGCCAGCAGGGCTAGCGGGGGGGCCTCTGAGCAGTTCTTC.